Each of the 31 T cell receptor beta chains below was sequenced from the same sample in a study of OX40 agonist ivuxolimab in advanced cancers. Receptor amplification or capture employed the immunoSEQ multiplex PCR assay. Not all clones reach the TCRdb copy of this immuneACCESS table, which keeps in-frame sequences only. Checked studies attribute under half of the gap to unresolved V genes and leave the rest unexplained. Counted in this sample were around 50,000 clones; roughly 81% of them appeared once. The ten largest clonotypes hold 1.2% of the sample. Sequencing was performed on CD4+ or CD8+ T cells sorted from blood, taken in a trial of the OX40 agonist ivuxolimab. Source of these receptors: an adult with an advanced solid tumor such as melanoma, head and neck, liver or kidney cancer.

This CDR3 reads CASSIGSGRTSNEQFF. For the CDR3, the DNA is TGTGCCAGTAGTATAGGAAGCGGGAGGACGTCCAATGAGCAGTTCTTC. The rearrangement links TRBV19 to TRBJ2-1; 9 bases are shared with TRBD2. V shed 1 base and J 6 bases; nucleotides not matched to a gene: 7. Germline V lookup: CDR1 LNHDA, CDR2 SQIVND (reference sequence). The CDR3 extends over 16 amino acids. Full variable domain (outside the CDR3, taken from reference TRBV19 and TRBJ2-1): DGGITQSPKYLFRKEGQNVTLSCEQNLNHDAMYWYRQDPGQGLRLIYYSQIVNDFQKGDIAEGYSVSREKKESFPLTVTSAQKNPTAFYLCASSIGSGRTSNEQFFGPGTRLTVL.

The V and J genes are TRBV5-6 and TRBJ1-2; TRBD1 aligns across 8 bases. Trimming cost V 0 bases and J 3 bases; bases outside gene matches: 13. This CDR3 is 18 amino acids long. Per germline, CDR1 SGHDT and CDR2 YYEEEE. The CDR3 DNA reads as TGTGCCAGCAGCTTGGAAGGGACCAGGGGGCGGCGTGACTATGGCTACACCTTC. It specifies CASSLEGTRGRRDYGYTF.

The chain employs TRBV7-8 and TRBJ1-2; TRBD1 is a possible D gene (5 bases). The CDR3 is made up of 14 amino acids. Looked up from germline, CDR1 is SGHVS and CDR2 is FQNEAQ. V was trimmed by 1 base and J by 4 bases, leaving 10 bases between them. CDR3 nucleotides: TGTGCCAGCAGCTTAGAACCGGGGGTCTATGGCTACACCTTC. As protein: CASSLEPGVYGYTF.

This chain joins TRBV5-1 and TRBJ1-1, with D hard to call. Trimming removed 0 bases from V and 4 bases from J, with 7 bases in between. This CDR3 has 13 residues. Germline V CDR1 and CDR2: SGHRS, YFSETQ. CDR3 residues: CASSLDPSTEAFF. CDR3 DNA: TGCGCCAGCAGCTTGGACCCTAGCACTGAAGCTTTCTTT. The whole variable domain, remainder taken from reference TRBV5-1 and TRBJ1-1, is KAGVTQTPRYLIKTRGQQVTLSCSPISGHRSVSWYQQTPGQGLQFLFEYFSETQRNKGNFPGRFSGRQFSNSRSEMNVSTLELGDSALYLCASSLDPSTEAFFGQGTRLTVV.

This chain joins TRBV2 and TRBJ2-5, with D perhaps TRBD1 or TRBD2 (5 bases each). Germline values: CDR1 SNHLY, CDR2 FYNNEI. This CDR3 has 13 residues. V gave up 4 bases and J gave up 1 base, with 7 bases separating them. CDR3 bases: TGTGCCAGCAGTGCCGGGACCCAAGAGACCCAGTACTTC. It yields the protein CASSAGTQETQYF.

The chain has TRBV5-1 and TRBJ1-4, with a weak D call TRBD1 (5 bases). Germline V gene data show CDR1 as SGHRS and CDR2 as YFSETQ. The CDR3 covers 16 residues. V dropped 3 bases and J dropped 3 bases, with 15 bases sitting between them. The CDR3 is CASSSNTPGSNEKLFF. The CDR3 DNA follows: TGCGCCAGCAGCTCCAATACTCCAGGGTCTAATGAAAAACTGTTTTTT. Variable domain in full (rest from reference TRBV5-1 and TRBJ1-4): KAGVTQTPRYLIKTRGQQVTLSCSPISGHRSVSWYQQTPGQGLQFLFEYFSETQRNKGNFPGRFSGRQFSNSRSEMNVSTLELGDSALYLCASSSNTPGSNEKLFFGSGTQLSVL.

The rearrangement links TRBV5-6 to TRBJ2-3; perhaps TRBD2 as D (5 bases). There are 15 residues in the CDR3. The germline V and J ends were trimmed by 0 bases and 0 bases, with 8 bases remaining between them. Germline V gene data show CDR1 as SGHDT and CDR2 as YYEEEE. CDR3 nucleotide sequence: TGTGCCAGCAGCTTGGGACTAATTAGCACAGATACGCAGTATTTT. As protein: CASSLGLISTDTQYF.

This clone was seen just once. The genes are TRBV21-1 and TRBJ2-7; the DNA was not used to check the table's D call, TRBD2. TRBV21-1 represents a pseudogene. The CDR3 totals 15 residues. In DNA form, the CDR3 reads TGTGCCAGCACCAGGACTAGCGGGAGATGGTACGAGCAGTACTTC. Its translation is CASTRTSGRWYEQYF.

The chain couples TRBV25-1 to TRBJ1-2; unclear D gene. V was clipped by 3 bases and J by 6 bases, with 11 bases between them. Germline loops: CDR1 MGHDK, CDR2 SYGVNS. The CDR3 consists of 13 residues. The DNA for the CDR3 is TGTGCCAGCAGTGATCGGGTGGTCAATGGCTACACCTTC. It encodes CASSDRVVNGYTF.

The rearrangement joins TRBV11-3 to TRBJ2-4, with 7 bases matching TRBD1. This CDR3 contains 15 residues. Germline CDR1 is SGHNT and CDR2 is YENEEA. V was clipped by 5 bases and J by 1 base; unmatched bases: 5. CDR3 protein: CASSQGGSAKNIQYF. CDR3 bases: TGTGCCAGCAGCCAAGGGGGCTCGGCCAAAAACATTCAGTACTTC.

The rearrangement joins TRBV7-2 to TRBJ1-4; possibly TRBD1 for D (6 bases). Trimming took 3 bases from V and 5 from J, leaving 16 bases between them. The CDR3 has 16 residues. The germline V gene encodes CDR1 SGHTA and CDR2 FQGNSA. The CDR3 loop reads CASSLQGNYENEKLFF. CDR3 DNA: TGTGCCAGCAGCTTGCAGGGGAATTATGAGAATGAAAAACTGTTTTTT.

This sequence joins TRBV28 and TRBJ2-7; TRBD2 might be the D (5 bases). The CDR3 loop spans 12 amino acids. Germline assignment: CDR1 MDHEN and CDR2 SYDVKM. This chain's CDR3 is CATRENSYEQYF. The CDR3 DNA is TGTGCTACCCGGGAAAACTCCTACGAGCAGTACTTC.

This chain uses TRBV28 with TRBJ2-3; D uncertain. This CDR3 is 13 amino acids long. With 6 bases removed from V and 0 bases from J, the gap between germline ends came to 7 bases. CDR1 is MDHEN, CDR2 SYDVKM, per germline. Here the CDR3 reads CASSPDSTDTQYF. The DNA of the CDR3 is TGTGCCAGCAGCCCGGACAGCACAGATACGCAGTATTTT.

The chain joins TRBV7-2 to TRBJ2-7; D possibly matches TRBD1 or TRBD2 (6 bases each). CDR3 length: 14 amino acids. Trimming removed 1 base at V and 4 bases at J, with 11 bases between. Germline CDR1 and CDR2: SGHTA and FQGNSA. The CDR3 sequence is CASSLDGGRYEQYF. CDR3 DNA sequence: TGTGCCAGCAGCTTAGACGGGGGCCGGTACGAGCAGTACTTC.

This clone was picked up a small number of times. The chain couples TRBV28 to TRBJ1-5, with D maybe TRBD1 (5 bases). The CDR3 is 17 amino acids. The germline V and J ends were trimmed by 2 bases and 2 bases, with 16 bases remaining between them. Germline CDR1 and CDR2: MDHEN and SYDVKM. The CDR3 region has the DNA TGTGCCAGCAGTTTACTGGGGCAGGTCTATCGCAATCAGCCCCAGCATTTT. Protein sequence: CASSLLGQVYRNQPQHF. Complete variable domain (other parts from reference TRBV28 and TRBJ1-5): DVKVTQSSRYLVKRTGEKVFLECVQDMDHENMFWYRQDPGLGLRLIYFSYDVKMKEKGDIPEGYSVSREKKERFSLILESASTNQTSMYLCASSLLGQVYRNQPQHFGDGTRLSIL.

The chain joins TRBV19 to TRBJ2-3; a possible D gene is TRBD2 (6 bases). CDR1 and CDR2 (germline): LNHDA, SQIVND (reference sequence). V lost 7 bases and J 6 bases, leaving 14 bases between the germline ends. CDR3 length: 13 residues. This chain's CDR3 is CASISRGTDTQYF. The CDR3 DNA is TGTGCCAGTATCTCACGCGGGACGGATACGCAGTATTTT. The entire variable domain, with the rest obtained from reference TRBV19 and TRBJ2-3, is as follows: DGGITQSPKYLFRKEGQNVTLSCEQNLNHDAMYWYRQDPGQGLRLIYYSQIVNDFQKGDIAEGYSVSREKKESFPLTVTSAQKNPTAFYLCASISRGTDTQYFGPGTRLTVL.

The CDR3 reads CASSQVAVNQPQHF. The CDR3 nucleotides are TGCGCCAGCAGCCAAGTGGCCGTGAATCAGCCCCAGCATTTT. The chain joins TRBV4-1 to TRBJ1-5, with D unclear. Trimming removed 1 base at V and 4 bases at J, with 8 bases between. Per the germline V gene, CDR1 is MGHRA and CDR2 is YSYEKL. The CDR3 loop spans 14 amino acids.

CDR3 nucleotide sequence: TGCGCCAGCAGTACATATACAGGGGCGCGGGGCAATCAGCCCCAGCATTTT. This codes for CASSTYTGARGNQPQHF. The V and J genes are TRBV4-1 and TRBJ1-5, with 7 bases matching TRBD1. V lost 6 bases and J lost 2; bases outside the gene matches: 13. The CDR3 covers 17 residues. In germline, CDR1 is MGHRA, CDR2 YSYEKL.

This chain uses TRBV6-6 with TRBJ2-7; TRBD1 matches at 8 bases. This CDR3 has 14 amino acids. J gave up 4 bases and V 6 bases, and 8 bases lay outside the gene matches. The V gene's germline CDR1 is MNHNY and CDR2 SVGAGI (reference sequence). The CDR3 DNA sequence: TGTGCCAGCAGCTCCGGGACAGGTGGATACGAGCAGTACTTC. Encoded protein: CASSSGTGGYEQYF.

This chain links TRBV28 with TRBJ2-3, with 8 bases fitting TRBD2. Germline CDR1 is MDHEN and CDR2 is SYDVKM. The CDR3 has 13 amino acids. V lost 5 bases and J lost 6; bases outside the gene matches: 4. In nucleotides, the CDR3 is TGTGCCAGCAGTCTTACGGGGGGGGATACGCAGTATTTT. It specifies CASSLTGGDTQYF.

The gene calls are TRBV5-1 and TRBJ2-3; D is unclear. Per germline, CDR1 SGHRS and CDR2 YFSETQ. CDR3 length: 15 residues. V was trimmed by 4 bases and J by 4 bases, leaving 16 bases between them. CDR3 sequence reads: CASSPGSEIADTQYF. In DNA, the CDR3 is TGCGCCAGCAGCCCGGGCTCCGAGATAGCAGATACGCAGTATTTT. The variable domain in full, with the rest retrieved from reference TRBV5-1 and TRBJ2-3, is KAGVTQTPRYLIKTRGQQVTLSCSPISGHRSVSWYQQTPGQGLQFLFEYFSETQRNKGNFPGRFSGRQFSNSRSEMNVSTLELGDSALYLCASSPGSEIADTQYFGPGTRLTVL.

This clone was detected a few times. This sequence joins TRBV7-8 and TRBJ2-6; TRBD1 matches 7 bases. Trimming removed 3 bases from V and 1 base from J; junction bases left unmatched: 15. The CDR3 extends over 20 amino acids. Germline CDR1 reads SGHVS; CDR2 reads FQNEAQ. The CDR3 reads CASSLVVGAPQGSGANVLTF. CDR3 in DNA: TGTGCCAGCAGCTTGGTAGTCGGAGCGCCACAGGGGTCTGGGGCCAACGTCCTGACTTTC.

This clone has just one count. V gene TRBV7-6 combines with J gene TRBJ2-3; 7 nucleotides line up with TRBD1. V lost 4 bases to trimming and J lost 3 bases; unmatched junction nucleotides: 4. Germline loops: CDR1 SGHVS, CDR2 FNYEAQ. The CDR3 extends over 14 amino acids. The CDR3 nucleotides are TGTGCCAGCAGCTGGACAGGAAGTACAGATACGCAGTATTTT. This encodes CASSWTGSTDTQYF.

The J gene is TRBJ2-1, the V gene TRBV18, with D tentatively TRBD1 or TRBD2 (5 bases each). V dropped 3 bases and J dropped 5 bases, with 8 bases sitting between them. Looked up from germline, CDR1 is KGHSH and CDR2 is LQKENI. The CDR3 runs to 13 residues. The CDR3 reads CASSPGRDNEQFF. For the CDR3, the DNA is TGTGCCAGCTCACCGGGACGAGACAATGAGCAGTTCTTC.

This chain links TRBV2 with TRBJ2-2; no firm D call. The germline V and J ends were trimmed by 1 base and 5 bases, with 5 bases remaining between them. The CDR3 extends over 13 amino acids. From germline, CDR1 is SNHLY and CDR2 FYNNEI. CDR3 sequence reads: CASSEERTGELFF. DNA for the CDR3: TGTGCCAGCAGTGAAGAAAGGACCGGGGAGCTGTTTTTT.

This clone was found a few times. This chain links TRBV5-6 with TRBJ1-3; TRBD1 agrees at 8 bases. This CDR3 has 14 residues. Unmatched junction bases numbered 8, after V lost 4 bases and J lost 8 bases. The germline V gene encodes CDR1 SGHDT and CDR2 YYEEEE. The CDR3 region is CASSRPGGFDTIYF. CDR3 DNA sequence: TGTGCCAGCAGCCGGCCAGGGGGCTTCGACACCATATATTTT.

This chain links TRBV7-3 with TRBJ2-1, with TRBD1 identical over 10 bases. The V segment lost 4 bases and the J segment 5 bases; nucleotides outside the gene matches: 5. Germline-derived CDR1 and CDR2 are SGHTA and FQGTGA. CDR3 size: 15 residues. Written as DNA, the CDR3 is TGTGCCAGCAGCTCTACCGGGACAGGGGACAATGAGCAGTTCTTC. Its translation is CASSSTGTGDNEQFF.

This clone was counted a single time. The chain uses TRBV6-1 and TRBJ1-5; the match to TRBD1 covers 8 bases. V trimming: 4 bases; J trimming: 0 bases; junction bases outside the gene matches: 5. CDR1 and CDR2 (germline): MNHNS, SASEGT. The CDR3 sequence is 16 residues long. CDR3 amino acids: CASSARQGSSNQPQHF. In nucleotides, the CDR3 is TGTGCCAGCAGTGCCAGACAGGGGAGTAGCAATCAGCCCCAGCATTTT.

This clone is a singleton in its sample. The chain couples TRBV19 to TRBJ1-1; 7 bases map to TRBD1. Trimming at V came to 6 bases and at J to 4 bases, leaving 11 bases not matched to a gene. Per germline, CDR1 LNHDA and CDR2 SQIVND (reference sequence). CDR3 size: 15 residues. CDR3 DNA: TGTGCCAGTAGAATTGGAGGGGGCAGGGTCACTGAAGCTTTCTTT. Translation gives CASRIGGGRVTEAFF.

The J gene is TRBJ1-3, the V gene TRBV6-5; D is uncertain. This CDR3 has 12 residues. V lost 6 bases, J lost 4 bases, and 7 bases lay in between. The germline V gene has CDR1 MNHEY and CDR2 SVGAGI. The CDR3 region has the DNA TGTGCCAGCAGATCAGTCGGAAACACCATATATTTT. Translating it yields CASRSVGNTIYF.

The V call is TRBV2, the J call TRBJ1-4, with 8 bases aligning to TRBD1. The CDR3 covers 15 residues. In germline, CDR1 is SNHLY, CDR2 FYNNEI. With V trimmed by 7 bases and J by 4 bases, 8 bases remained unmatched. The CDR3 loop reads CASTRGPGDNEKLFF. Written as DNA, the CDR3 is TGTGCCAGCACCAGGGGGCCAGGGGATAATGAAAAACTGTTTTTT.